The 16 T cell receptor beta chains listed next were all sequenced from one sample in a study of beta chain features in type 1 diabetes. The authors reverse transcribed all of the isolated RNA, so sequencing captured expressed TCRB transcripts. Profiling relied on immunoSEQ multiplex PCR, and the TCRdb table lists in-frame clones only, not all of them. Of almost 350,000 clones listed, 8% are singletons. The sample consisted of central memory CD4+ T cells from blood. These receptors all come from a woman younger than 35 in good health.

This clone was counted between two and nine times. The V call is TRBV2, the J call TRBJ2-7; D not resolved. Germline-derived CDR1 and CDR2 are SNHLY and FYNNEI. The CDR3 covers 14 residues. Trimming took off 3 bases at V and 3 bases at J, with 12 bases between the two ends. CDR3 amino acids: CASSESSLIYEQYF. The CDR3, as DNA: TGTGCCAGCAGTGAGAGCAGTTTGATCTACGAGCAGTACTTC.

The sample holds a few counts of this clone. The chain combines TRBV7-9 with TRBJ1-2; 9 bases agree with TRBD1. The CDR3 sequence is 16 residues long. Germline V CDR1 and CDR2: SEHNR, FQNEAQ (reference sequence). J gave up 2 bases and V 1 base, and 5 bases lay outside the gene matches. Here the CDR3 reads CASSLERGQGNYGYTF. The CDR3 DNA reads TGTGCCAGCAGCTTAGAGCGGGGACAGGGAAACTATGGCTACACCTTC.

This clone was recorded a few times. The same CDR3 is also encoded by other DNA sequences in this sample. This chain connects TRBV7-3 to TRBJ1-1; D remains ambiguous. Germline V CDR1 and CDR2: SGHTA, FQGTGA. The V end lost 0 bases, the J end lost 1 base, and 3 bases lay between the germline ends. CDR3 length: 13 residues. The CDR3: CASSLTRNTEAFF. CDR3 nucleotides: TGTGCCAGCAGCTTAACTCGGAACACTGAAGCTTTCTTT.

CDR3 in amino acids: CASSSDSLNYGYTF. DNA for the CDR3: TGTGCCAGCAGTTCGGATAGCCTCAACTATGGCTACACCTTC. The rearrangement links TRBV28 to TRBJ1-2; D is uncertain. The CDR3 covers 14 residues. Germline V gene lookup returns CDR1 MDHEN and CDR2 SYDVKM. V lost 4 bases and J lost 2, with 11 bases in between.

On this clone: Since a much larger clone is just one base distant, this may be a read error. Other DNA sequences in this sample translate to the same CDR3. DNA for the CDR3: TGTGCCAGCAGCTCTTACGGAGCGTGGGAGCAGTACTTC. Its protein is CASSSYGAWEQYF. The genes are TRBV7-9 and TRBJ2-7; no clear D. Germline V gene data show CDR1 as SEHNR and CDR2 as FQNEAQ (reference sequence). The CDR3 length is 13 residues. Trimming took off 4 bases at V and 7 bases at J, with 14 bases between the two ends.

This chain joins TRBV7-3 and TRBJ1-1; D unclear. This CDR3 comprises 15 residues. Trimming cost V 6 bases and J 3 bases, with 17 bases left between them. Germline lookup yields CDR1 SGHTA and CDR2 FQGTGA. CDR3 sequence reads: CASRGSVHADTEAFF. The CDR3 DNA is TGTGCCAGCAGGGGAAGCGTACACGCGGACACTGAAGCTTTCTTT. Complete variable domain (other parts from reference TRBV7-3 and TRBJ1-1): GAGVSQTPSNKVTEKGKYVELRCDPISGHTALYWYRQSLGQGPEFLIYFQGTGAADDSGLPNDRFFAVRPEGSVSTLKIQRTERGDSAVYLCASRGSVHADTEAFFGQGTRLTVV.

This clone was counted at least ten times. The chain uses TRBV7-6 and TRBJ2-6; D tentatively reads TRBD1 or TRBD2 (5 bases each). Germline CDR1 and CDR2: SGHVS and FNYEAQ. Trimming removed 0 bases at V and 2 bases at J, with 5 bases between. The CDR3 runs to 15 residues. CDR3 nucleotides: TGTGCCAGCAGCTTAGCGGGGGCTGGGGCCAACGTCCTGACTTTC. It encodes CASSLAGAGANVLTF.

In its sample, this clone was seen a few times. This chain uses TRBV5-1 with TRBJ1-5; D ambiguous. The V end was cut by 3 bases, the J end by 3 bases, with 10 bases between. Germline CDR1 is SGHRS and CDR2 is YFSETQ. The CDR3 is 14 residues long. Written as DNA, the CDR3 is TGCGCCAGCAGCTCCCCGTACGACAATCAGCCCCAGCATTTT. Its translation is CASSSPYDNQPQHF.

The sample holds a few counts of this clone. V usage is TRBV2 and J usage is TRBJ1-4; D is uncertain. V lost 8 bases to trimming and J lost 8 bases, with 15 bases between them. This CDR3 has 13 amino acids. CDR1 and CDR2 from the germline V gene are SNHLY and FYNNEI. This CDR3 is CASGPPGGEKLFF. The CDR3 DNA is TGTGCCAGCGGGCCCCCGGGAGGGGAAAAACTGTTTTTT.

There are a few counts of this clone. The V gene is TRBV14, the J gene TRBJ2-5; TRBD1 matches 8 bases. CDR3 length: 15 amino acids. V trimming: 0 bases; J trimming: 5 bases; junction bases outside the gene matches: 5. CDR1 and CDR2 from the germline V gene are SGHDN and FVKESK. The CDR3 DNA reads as TGTGCCAGCAGCCAAGACAGGGGGCGCGCCGAGACCCAGTACTTC. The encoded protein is CASSQDRGRAETQYF.

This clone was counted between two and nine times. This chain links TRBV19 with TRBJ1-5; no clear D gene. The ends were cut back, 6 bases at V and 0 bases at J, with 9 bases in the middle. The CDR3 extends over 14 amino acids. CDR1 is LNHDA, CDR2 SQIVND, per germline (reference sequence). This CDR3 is CASRNMNSNQPQHF. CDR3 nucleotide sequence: TGTGCCAGTAGAAACATGAATAGCAATCAGCCCCAGCATTTT.

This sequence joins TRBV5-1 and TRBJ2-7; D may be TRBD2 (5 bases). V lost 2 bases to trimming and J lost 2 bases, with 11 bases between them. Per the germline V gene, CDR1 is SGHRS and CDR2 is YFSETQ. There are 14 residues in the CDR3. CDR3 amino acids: CASSFGETTYEQYF. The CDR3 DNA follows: TGCGCCAGCAGCTTCGGGGAGACGACCTACGAGCAGTACTTC. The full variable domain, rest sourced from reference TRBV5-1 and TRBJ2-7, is KAGVTQTPRYLIKTRGQQVTLSCSPISGHRSVSWYQQTPGQGLQFLFEYFSETQRNKGNFPGRFSGRQFSNSRSEMNVSTLELGDSALYLCASSFGETTYEQYFGPGTRLTVT.

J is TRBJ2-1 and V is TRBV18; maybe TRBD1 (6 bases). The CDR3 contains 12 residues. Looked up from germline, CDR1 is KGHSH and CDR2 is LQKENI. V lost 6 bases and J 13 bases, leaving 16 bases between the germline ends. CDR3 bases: TGTGCCAGCTCCCCGGAGGCAGGGGTCCAGTTCTTC. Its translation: CASSPEAGVQFF.

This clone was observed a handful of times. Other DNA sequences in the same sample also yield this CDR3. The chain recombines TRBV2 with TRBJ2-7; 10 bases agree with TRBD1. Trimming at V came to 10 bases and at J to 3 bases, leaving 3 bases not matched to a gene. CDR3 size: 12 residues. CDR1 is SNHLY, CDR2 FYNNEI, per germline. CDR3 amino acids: CATGTGVYEQYF. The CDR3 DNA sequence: TGTGCCACGGGGACAGGGGTCTACGAGCAGTACTTC.

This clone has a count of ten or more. The CDR3 loop reads CASSRLVVAEQFF. The CDR3 bases are TGTGCCAGCTCCCGATTGGTGGTTGCTGAGCAGTTCTTC. The rearrangement uses TRBV28 and TRBJ2-1; D not certain. Germline lookup yields CDR1 MDHEN and CDR2 SYDVKM. The CDR3 consists of 13 residues. With 8 bases removed from V and 9 bases from J, the gap between germline ends came to 17 bases.

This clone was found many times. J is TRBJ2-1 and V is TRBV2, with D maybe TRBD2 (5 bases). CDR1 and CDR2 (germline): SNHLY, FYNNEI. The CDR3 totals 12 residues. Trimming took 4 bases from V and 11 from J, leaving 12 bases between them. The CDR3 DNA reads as TGTGCCAGCAGTGTCGGCCGGGAACAGCAGTTCTTC. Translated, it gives CASSVGREQQFF.